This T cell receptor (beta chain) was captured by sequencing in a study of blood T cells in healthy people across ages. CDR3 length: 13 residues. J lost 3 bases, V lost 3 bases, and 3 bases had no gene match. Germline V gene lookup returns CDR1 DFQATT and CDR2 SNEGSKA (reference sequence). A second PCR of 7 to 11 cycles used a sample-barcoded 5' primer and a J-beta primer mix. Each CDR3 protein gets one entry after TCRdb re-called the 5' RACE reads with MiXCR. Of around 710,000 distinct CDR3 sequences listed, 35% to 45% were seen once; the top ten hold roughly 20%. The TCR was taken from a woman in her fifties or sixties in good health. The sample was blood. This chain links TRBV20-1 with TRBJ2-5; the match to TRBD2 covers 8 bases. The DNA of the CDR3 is TGCAGTGCTAGTCGACTAGCGAAAGAGACCCAGTACTTC. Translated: CSASRLAKETQYF.